This T cell receptor beta chain came from a study of T cell responses to AZD1222 COVID-19 vaccine. Germline CDR1 and CDR2: GTSNPN and SVGIG (reference sequence). CDR3 length: 14 amino acids. With 0 bases removed from V and 0 bases from J, the gap between germline ends came to 7 bases. Comments on this clone: Its matching antigen is unknown.

Study-wide results and limits: Clonal diversity was possibly underestimated, and white British individuals and females predominated among donors. CD4 TCRs covered the whole spike, strongest at regions 160-218 and 743-854. Repertoire samples came only from after the peak T cell response. Only a handful of AZD1222 recipients, roughly 6 in all, had baseline seropositivity.

Assay used: immunoSEQ multiplex PCR; TCRdb lists only in-frame clones, some missing. The sample holds 75,000 to 100,000 clones; around nine tenths are singletons and the top ten take about 2.5%. The rearrangement uses TRBV30 and TRBJ2-3; D uncertain. Material: peripheral blood, obtained on day 0 of AZD1222 vaccination. The sequence was obtained from an adult in good health. CDR3 nucleotide sequence: TGTGCCTGGAGTGTGGCGGCTAGCACAGATACGCAGTATTTT. This encodes CAWSVAASTDTQYF.